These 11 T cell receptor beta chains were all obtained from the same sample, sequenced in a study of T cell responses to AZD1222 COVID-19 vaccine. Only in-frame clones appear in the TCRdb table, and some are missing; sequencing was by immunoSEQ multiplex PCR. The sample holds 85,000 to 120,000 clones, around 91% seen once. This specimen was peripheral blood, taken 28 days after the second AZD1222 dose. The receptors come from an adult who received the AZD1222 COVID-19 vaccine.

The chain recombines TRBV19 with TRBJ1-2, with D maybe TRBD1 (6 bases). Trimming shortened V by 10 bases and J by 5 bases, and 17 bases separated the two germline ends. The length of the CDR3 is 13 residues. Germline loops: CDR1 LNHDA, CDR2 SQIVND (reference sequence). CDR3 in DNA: TGTGCCACCACGGCGGACAGTATTTATGGCTACACCTTC. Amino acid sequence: CATTADSIYGYTF.

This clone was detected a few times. The CDR3 coding sequence is TGCGCCAGCAGCCACCAGGCGGGGAATACTGAAGCTTTCTTT. This gives the protein CASSHQAGNTEAFF. The rearrangement links TRBV4-1 to TRBJ1-1; D is undetermined. The CDR3 length is 14 residues. Germline assignment: CDR1 MGHRA and CDR2 YSYEKL. The germline V and J ends were trimmed by 3 bases and 5 bases, with 13 bases remaining between them.

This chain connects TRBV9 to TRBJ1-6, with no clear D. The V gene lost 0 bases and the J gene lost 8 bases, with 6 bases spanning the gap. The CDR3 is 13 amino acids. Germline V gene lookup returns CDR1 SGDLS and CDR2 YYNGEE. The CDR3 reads CASSVGPDSPLHF. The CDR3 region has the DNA TGTGCCAGCAGCGTAGGACCCGATTCACCCCTCCACTTT.

The CDR3 sequence: CASSLGGTGGGSYEQYF. DNA of the CDR3: TGTGCCAGCAGCTTAGGAGGGACAGGGGGCGGCTCCTACGAGCAGTACTTC. J is TRBJ2-7 and V is TRBV11-2; 12 bases are a match to TRBD1. Germline CDR1 and CDR2: SGHAT and FQNNGV. This CDR3 is built from 17 residues. The V segment lost 1 base and the J segment 0 bases; nucleotides outside the gene matches: 4. The variable domain in full, with the rest retrieved from reference TRBV11-2 and TRBJ2-7, is EAGVAQSPRYKIIEKRQSVAFWCNPISGHATLYWYQQILGQGPKLLIQFQNNGVVDDSQLPKDRFSAERLKGVDSTLKIQPAKLEDSAVYLCASSLGGTGGGSYEQYFGPGTRLTVT.

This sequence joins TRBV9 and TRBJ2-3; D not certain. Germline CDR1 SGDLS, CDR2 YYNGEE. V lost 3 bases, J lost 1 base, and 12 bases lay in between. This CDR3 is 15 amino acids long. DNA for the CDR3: TGTGCCAGCAGCGCCATGATGTCTGGCACAGATACGCAGTATTTT. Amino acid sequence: CASSAMMSGTDTQYF.

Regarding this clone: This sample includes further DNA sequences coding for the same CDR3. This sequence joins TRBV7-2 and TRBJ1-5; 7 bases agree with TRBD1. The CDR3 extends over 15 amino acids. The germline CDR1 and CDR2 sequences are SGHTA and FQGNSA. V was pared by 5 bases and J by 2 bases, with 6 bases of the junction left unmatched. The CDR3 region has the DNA TGTGCCAGCAGCCCCTCCGGACAGGGCAATCAGCCCCAGCATTTT. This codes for CASSPSGQGNQPQHF.

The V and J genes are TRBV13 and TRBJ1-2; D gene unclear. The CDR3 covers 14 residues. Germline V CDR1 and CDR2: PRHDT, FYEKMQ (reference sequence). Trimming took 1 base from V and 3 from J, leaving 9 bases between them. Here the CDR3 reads CASSLVQSHYGYTF. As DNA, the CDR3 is TGTGCCAGCAGCTTAGTTCAATCTCACTATGGCTACACCTTC.

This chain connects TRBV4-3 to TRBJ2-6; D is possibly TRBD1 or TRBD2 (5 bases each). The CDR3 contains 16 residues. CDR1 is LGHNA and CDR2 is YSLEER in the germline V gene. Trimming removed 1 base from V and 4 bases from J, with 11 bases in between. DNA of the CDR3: TGCGCCAGCAGCCAAGTGTACGGGACCGGGGCCAACGTCCTGACTTTC. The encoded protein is CASSQVYGTGANVLTF.

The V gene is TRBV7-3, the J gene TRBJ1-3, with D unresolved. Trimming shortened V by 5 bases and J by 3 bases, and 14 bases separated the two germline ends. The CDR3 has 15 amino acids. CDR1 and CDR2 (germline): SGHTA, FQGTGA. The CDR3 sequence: CASSRGPGDGNTIYF. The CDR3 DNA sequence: TGTGCCAGCAGCAGAGGACCCGGGGATGGAAACACCATATATTTT.

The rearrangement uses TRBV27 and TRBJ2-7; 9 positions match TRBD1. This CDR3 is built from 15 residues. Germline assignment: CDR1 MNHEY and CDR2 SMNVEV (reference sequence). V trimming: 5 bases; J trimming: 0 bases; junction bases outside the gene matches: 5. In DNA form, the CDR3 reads TGTGCCAGCAGTAAGACAGGGGGGAACTCCTACGAGCAGTACTTC. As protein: CASSKTGGNSYEQYF.

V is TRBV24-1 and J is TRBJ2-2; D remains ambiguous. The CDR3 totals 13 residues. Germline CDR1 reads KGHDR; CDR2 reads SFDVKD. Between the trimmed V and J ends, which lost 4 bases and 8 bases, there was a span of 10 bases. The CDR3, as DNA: TGTGCCACCAGTGACCAAGGAGCGGGGGAGCTGTTTTTT. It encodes CATSDQGAGELFF.